Listed below are T cell receptor beta chains from one sample, sequenced in a study of monozygotic twins with cystic fibrosis. Here immunoSEQ multiplex PCR was the method, and the copy in TCRdb shows in-frame clones only, minus some. The data show about 11,000 clones, roughly 96% seen once. Sample: blood. The receptor set was obtained from a boy younger than 18 with cystic fibrosis. CDR3s include the opening cysteine and the closing phenylalanine or tryptophan. The order of the fields is clone size, J gene, D gene, CDR3 length, V gene, CDR3 protein, CDR3 DNA. A D gene is named only where the DNA matches it firmly. Not every row has a clone size; where given, it reads once, few, many or a size class.

once,TRBJ2-7,-,18,TRBV9,CASSVGRGLIPGDYEQYF,TGTGCCAGCAGCGTAGGGAGGGGACTTATTCCCGGAGACTACGAGCAGTACTTC
once,TRBJ2-2,TRBD1,15,TRBV27,CATAFWDRVPGELFF,TGTGCCACCGCATTTTGGGACAGGGTTCCCGGGGAGCTGTTTTTT
-,TRBJ2-3,-,14,TRBV7-3,CASSLGPATDTQYF,TGTGCCAGCAGCTTAGGGCCAGCTACAGATACGCAGTATTTT
-,TRBJ1-2,-,11,TRBV5-1,CASRSNYGYTF,TGCGCCAGCAGATCTAACTATGGCTACACCTTC
-,TRBJ2-1,-,16,TRBV30,CAWSAQGRVGYSEQFF,TGTGCCTGGAGTGCGCAGGGTCGGGTAGGCTACAGTGAGCAGTTCTTC
-,TRBJ2-3,-,14,TRBV6-4,CASSAHGTVQSQYF,TGTGCCAGCAGTGCCCATGGGACCGTACAATCGCAGTATTTT
-,TRBJ2-5,-,14,TRBV2,CASTRREMQETQYF,TGTGCCAGCACTCGCCGGGAAATGCAAGAGACCCAGTACTTC
-,TRBJ2-1,-,11,TRBV7-2,CASSLIYEQFF,TGTGCCAGCAGCTTAATTTATGAGCAGTTCTTC
-,TRBJ1-3,-,13,TRBV5-1,CASSEEPGNTIYF,TGCGCCAGCAGCGAAGAGCCTGGAAACACCATATATTTT
-,TRBJ1-2,-,15,TRBV6-1,CASSEAGQIIYGYTF,TGTGCCAGCAGTGAAGCAGGACAGATCATCTATGGCTACACCTTC
once,TRBJ1-5,-,15,TRBV27,CASSEGPGGNQPQHF,TGTGCCAGCAGTGAGGGGCCTGGGGGCAATCAGCCCCAGCATTTT
-,TRBJ1-1,-,14,TRBV6-5,CASSSGRWNTEAFF,TGTGCCAGCAGTTCGGGACGGTGGAACACTGAAGCTTTCTTT
-,TRBJ1-2,-,13,TRBV10-3,CATRHPRGYGYTF,TGTGCCACCCGCCACCCCAGGGGCTATGGCTACACCTTC
-,TRBJ2-7,TRBD1,15,TRBV28,CASSLLGTGAYEQYF,TGTGCCAGCAGTTTATTGGGGACAGGGGCATACGAGCAGTACTTC
once,TRBJ1-6,TRBD1,15,TRBV5-1,CASSLGQGVHSPLHF,TGCGCCAGCAGCTTGGGACAGGGGGTCCATTCACCCCTCCACTTT
few,TRBJ1-5,-,14,TRBV18,CASSSGQGITPQHF,TGTGCCAGCTCCTCTGGGCAGGGGATCACACCCCAGCATTTT
-,TRBJ1-2,-,13,TRBV28,CASTLPGTYGYTF,TGTGCCAGCACCCTGCCAGGGACCTATGGCTACACCTTC
-,TRBJ2-3,TRBD2,16,TRBV2,CASRGLAGGSTDTQYF,TGTGCCAGCAGAGGACTAGCGGGGGGGAGCACAGATACGCAGTATTTT
-,TRBJ1-3,-,12,TRBV15,CATSIGGNTIYF,TGTGCCACCAGCATAGGCGGAAACACCATATATTTT
-,TRBJ2-1,-,16,TRBV18,CASSHDRPSSYNEQFF,TGTGCCAGCTCACACGACAGGCCGAGCTCCTACAATGAGCAGTTCTTC
-,TRBJ2-1,-,14,TRBV29-1,CSDRSGALYNEQFF,TGCAGCGACCGTAGCGGAGCACTCTACAATGAGCAGTTCTTC
once,TRBJ1-5,-,14,TRBV5-6,CASSSGHLNQPQHF,TGTGCCAGCAGCTCCGGACACCTCAATCAGCCCCAGCATTTT